These 16 T cell receptor beta chains originate from one sample sequenced in a study of molecular identifiers for immune sequencing clone quantification. TCRdb re-analysed the PCR reads in MiXCR, keeping a single row per CDR3 protein. There are tens of thousands of distinct CDR3 sequences in the sample; around a fifth occur only once, and approximately 1% lies in the top ten. The specimen sequenced was naive CD8+ T cells from blood, with Jurkat cell RNA spiked in. The subset was: FACS-sorted CD8+CD4-CCR7+CD45RA+ naive T cells. The receptors shown here come from a human donor in good health. Some libraries in this study had Jurkat cell RNA spiked in.

This clonotype was counted ten times or more. The rearrangement uses TRBV10-3 and TRBJ2-3; D is unresolved. Germline V CDR1 and CDR2: ENHRY, SYGVKD. V lost 4 bases to trimming and J lost 7 bases, with 15 bases between them. This CDR3 has 14 residues. CDR3 in DNA: TGTGCCATCAGTGTTCTCGCGGACCCGAATACGCAGTATTTT. Protein product: CAISVLADPNTQYF.

V is TRBV6-2 or TRBV6-3 and J is TRBJ1-5, with D maybe TRBD1 (6 bases). This CDR3 is 16 amino acids long. V lost 3 bases and J 7 bases, leaving 19 bases between the germline ends. Germline V lookup: CDR1 MNHEY, CDR2 SVGEGT. The CDR3 DNA reads as TGTGCCAGCAGTTATGGGATTAGGGGGTCCGGGCAGCCCCAGCATTTT. Translated: CASSYGIRGSGQPQHF.

Points on this clonotype: This could be a read error, since a much larger clone is one nucleotide away. The rearrangement uses TRBV27 and TRBJ2-7; TRBD1 agrees at 11 bases. This CDR3 is 16 amino acids long. Germline values: CDR1 MNHEY, CDR2 SMNVEV (reference sequence). This CDR3 is CASIQTGQGALDEQHF. The CDR3 DNA follows: TGTGCCAGCATCCAAACCGGACAGGGGGCGCTGGACGAGCAGCACTTC.

The sample holds many counts of this clonotype. V usage is TRBV29-1 and J usage is TRBJ1-2; maybe TRBD1 (5 bases). V lost 6 bases to trimming and J lost 7 bases, with 12 bases between them. This CDR3 is built from 11 residues. Looked up from germline, CDR1 is SQVTM and CDR2 is ANQGSEA. The CDR3 sequence: CSVPDGGGYTF. CDR3 in DNA: TGCAGCGTCCCTGATGGGGGTGGCTACACCTTC. The whole variable domain, remainder taken from reference TRBV29-1 and TRBJ1-2, is SAVISQKPSRDICQRGTSLTIQCQVDSQVTMMFWYRQQPGQSLTLIATANQGSEATYESGFVIDKFPISRPNLTFSTLTVSNMSPEDSSIYLCSVPDGGGYTFGSGTRLTVV.

This clonotype occurred many times. The V call is TRBV20-1, the J call TRBJ2-7, with 7 nucleotides matching TRBD1. Trimming at V came to 4 bases and at J to 3 bases, leaving 6 bases not matched to a gene. The CDR3 totals 13 residues. Looked up from germline, CDR1 is DFQATT and CDR2 is SNEGSKA (reference sequence). CDR3 coding DNA: TGCAGTGCTATCTCCGGGACAGACTACGAGCAGTACTTC. Amino acids: CSAISGTDYEQYF.

The V gene is TRBV19, the J gene TRBJ1-3, with D possibly matching TRBD1 (6 bases). The V gene lost 3 bases and the J gene lost 0 bases, with 15 bases spanning the gap. The germline V gene encodes CDR1 LNHDA and CDR2 SQIVND (reference sequence). The CDR3 is 17 residues long. CDR3 region: CASSILFRTVSGNTIYF. CDR3 bases: TGTGCCAGTAGTATTCTTTTCCGGACAGTCTCTGGAAACACCATATATTTT.

This clonotype was found many times. This chain joins TRBV30 and TRBJ1-2, with TRBD1 as a possible D gene (6 bases). The CDR3 contains 14 residues. CDR1 and CDR2 from the germline V gene are GTSNPN and SVGIG (reference sequence). The ends were cut back, 2 bases at V and 4 bases at J, with 14 bases in the middle. Here the CDR3 reads CAWSIPGDTYGYTF. The CDR3 bases are TGTGCCTGGAGTATACCAGGGGATACCTATGGCTACACCTTC.

This clonotype has ten or more counts. The rearrangement uses TRBV15 and TRBJ2-3, with 8 bases identical to TRBD2. CDR3 length: 15 amino acids. Trimming took 2 bases from V and 1 from J; bases not matched to a gene: 2. CDR1 and CDR2 from the germline V gene are LNHNV and YYDKDF (reference sequence). CDR3 region: CATSRSTSGTDTQYF. CDR3 coding DNA: TGTGCCACCAGCAGATCGACTAGCGGCACAGATACGCAGTATTTT.

This clonotype occurred many times. DNA for the CDR3: TGTGCCAGCAGCTTATCTGGCAGCAACACTGAAGCTTTCTTT. Translating gives CASSLSGSNTEAFF. The chain joins TRBV7-9 to TRBJ1-1, with unresolved D. The CDR3 spans 14 residues. Germline CDR1 SEHNR, CDR2 FQNEAQ (reference sequence). V lost 2 bases and J 2 bases, leaving 9 bases between the germline ends.

V is TRBV27 and J is TRBJ2-2; D remains ambiguous. The CDR3 contains 12 residues. The germline CDR1 and CDR2 sequences are MNHEY and SMNVEV (reference sequence). The ends were cut back, 3 bases at V and 5 bases at J, with 4 bases in the middle. As DNA, the CDR3 is TGTGCCAGCAGTTTTCAAACCGGGGAGCTGTTTTTT. It translates to CASSFQTGELFF.

This rearrangement joins TRBV5-3 to TRBJ2-1; TRBD2 matches at 11 bases. TRBV5-3 is an open reading frame, and its role is uncertain. This CDR3 has 12 amino acids. V gave up 8 bases and J gave up 16 bases; unmatched junction bases: 11. DNA of the CDR3: TGTGCCAGCACCTCCCTAGCGGGGGGCACTTTCTTC. This sequence encodes CASTSLAGGTFF.

This clonotype was seen repeatedly, ten times or more. The CDR3 is CASSQDWRELSYEQYF. The CDR3 DNA is TGCGCCAGCAGCCAAGATTGGCGGGAGCTCTCCTACGAGCAGTACTTC. The chain combines TRBV4-3 with TRBJ2-7, with 7 positions matching TRBD2. Germline assignment: CDR1 LGHNA and CDR2 YSLEER. After removal of 0 bases from V and 0 bases from J, the junction contained 5 bases not matched to a gene. CDR3 length: 16 amino acids.

This clonotype was seen at least ten times. This rearrangement joins TRBV4-1 to TRBJ2-7; 14 bases map to TRBD2. The CDR3 loop spans 15 amino acids. Trimming cost V 3 bases and J 7 bases; bases outside gene matches: 5. Germline V gene lookup returns CDR1 MGHRA and CDR2 YSYEKL. This CDR3 is CASSQTSGGAWEQYF. CDR3 bases: TGCGCCAGCAGCCAGACTAGCGGGGGGGCCTGGGAGCAGTACTTC.

There are many counts of this clonotype. The gene calls are TRBV2 and TRBJ2-2; unclear D gene. The CDR3 consists of 15 residues. Germline V gene data show CDR1 as SNHLY and CDR2 as FYNNEI. V was clipped by 2 bases and J by 4 bases, with 11 bases between them. The CDR3 bases are TGTGCCAGCAGTGAAACGGGCCGGAGCACCGGGGAGCTGTTTTTT. It codes for CASSETGRSTGELFF. Using reference TRBV2 and TRBJ2-2 for the parts outside the CDR3, the full variable domain is EPEVTQTPSHQVTQMGQEVILRCVPISNHLYFYWYRQILGQKVEFLVSFYNNEISEKSEIFDDQFSVERPDGSNFTLKIRSTKLEDSAMYFCASSETGRSTGELFFGEGSRLTVL.

The chain combines TRBV4-1 with TRBJ2-5; D unclear. The CDR3 runs to 15 residues. V shed 4 bases and J shed 2 bases, with 14 bases lying between them. CDR1 and CDR2 (germline): MGHRA, YSYEKL. CDR3 residues: CASSPEVVLQETQYF. In DNA, the CDR3 is TGCGCCAGCAGCCCCGAGGTAGTCCTACAAGAGACCCAGTACTTC.

This clonotype was seen more than once but under ten times. The CDR3 loop reads CSARLTTTYEQYF. In nucleotides, the CDR3 is TGCAGTGCTAGACTAACTACCACCTACGAGCAGTACTTC. V usage is TRBV20-1 and J usage is TRBJ2-7; no definite D call. This CDR3 has 13 residues. The germline CDR1 and CDR2 sequences are DFQATT and SNEGSKA (reference sequence). V was trimmed by 2 bases and J by 2 bases, leaving 10 bases between them.